This T cell receptor (beta chain) is drawn from a study of a mutant IDH1 vaccine in newly diagnosed glioma listed by TCRdb under 2021. Broadly, across the study: Across visits V03 through V10, patients got a total of eight vaccinations, given in weeks 1, 3, 5, 7, 11, 15, 19 and 23. Peripheral blood was collected at six visits: V03 (baseline), V05, V07, V10, V12 and V13. Of the roughly 31 treated patients, approximately 60% were male and about 38% were female, and the mean age was approximately 40 years. Vaccination started 4-6 weeks after radiotherapy alone, or was given together with temozolomide cycles in the groups whose treatment included chemotherapy. Longitudinal TCRB deep sequencing was performed for some 25 treated patients wherever samples were available for exploratory analyses. Prior to enrollment, standard therapy consisting of radiotherapy alone, temozolomide alone, or radiochemotherapy with temozolomide had been administered to patients, with the combination being received by most patients. The full study reports these points: No apparent relationship was observed between pseudoprogression and alterations in the top peripheral T cell clonotypes detected by TCRB sequencing. Immune responses induced by the vaccine were seen in over 80% of patients across multiple MHC alleles. The authors stated that sample limitations prevented analyses of patient blood samples from being reproduced. PBMC samples for TCRB deep sequencing were selected based on availability.

Per the germline V gene, SGHAT is the CDR1 and FQNNGV is the CDR2. V loses 1 base, J loses 9 bases, and the germline ends lie 10 bases apart. The CDR3 goes from the cysteine to the phenylalanine over 13 residues. The CDR3 DNA has 39 bases and is translated from base 1. The library was obtained by the immunoSEQ multiplex PCR assay. Rearranged TCR beta chain sequences were amplified using the hsTCRB Kit according to the manufacturer's protocol. Sequencing of TCRB libraries was carried out on an Illumina MiSeq. The study's own analysis went as follows. The proprietary platform of the kit vendor was used for demultiplexing, trimming and gene mapping. Not all clones reach the TCRdb copy of this immuneACCESS table, which keeps in-frame sequences only. Checked studies attribute under half of the gap to unresolved V genes and leave the rest unexplained. Clone size and V and J calls were adopted from that table, with D and trimming inferred from the DNA. The sample yields around 60,000 clones; about 81% were counted once. The top ten constitute approximately 10% of the sample.

This clone came up a few times. Its recognized antigen is unknown. Within one base of it there is no much larger clone, and no base qualities were kept. In the paper's terms, the time point label means: week 11, during vaccination. Each vaccine dose, consisting of 300 ug of a 20-mer mutant IDH1 peptide in Montanide, was administered subcutaneously with topical imiquimod. The donors had newly diagnosed IDH1-mutant astrocytomas of WHO grade 3 or 4 that showed loss of nuclear ATRX. The samples were drawn from NOA16, a multicentre, single-arm, open-label phase I trial in Germany that tested a mutant IDH1 peptide vaccine in humans for the first time. The DNeasy Blood and Tissue Kit was used to extract genomic DNA from EDTA blood for TCRB sequencing.

The sample here was PBMCs, taken from a glioma patient whose treatment included an IDH1 peptide vaccine. The sequence was obtained from a woman between 45 and 65 years old with glioma. Recombination connected TRBV11-2 to TRBJ2-1; TRBD2 is a weak D gene call, 6 bases matching. The CDR3 region: CASSLGGVGEQFF. The nucleotide sequence reads as follows: TGTGCCAGCAGCTTAGGCGGGGTAGGTGAGCAGTTCTTC.